One and the same sample provided the 21 T cell receptor beta chains below, sequenced in a study of T-cell memory formation after mild COVID-19. MiXCR was run by TCRdb on the 5' RACE reads, yielding one entry per CDR3 protein. The table lists around 200,000 distinct CDR3 sequences, 9.5% to 10% of them singletons, with 3% to 4% in the top ten. Sequencing input: PBMCs or a T cell subset sorted from them (not recorded which). The source of these receptors is a man aged 18-30 years who had mild COVID-19 (a few samples of this study predate the infection). Cell type and time point are not known.

The J gene is TRBJ2-5, the V gene TRBV5-1; TRBD2 matches 11 bases. Germline loops: CDR1 SGHRS, CDR2 YFSETQ. V trimming: 4 bases; J trimming: 2 bases; junction bases outside the gene matches: 4. The CDR3 consists of 15 residues. CDR3 sequence: CASSGGTSGQETQYF. The CDR3 DNA follows: TGCGCCAGCAGCGGCGGGACTAGCGGACAAGAGACCCAGTACTTC. The whole variable domain, remainder taken from reference TRBV5-1 and TRBJ2-5, is KAGVTQTPRYLIKTRGQQVTLSCSPISGHRSVSWYQQTPGQGLQFLFEYFSETQRNKGNFPGRFSGRQFSNSRSEMNVSTLELGDSALYLCASSGGTSGQETQYFGPGTRLLVL.

This clonotype appeared a few times. The CDR3 protein is CSARDPGVHNEQFF. The CDR3 DNA sequence: TGCAGTGCTAGGGATCCGGGGGTTCACAATGAGCAGTTCTTC. V gene TRBV20-1 combines with J gene TRBJ2-1, with D maybe TRBD2 (6 bases). V lost 3 bases and J lost 5, with 14 bases in between. Germline CDR1 is DFQATT and CDR2 is SNEGSKA (reference sequence). The CDR3 is 14 residues long.

The rearrangement joins TRBV5-1 to TRBJ1-2; 7 bases map to TRBD1. This CDR3 is 14 amino acids long. The V gene's germline CDR1 is SGHRS and CDR2 YFSETQ. V trimming: 2 bases; J trimming: 8 bases; junction bases outside the gene matches: 9. In DNA, the CDR3 is TGCGCCAGCAGCTTAGATTACAGGGGTTTGGGCTACACCTTC. Its translation is CASSLDYRGLGYTF.

The V call is TRBV6-6, the J call TRBJ1-1; perhaps TRBD1 as D (5 bases). The CDR3 extends over 15 amino acids. V shed 0 bases and J shed 5 bases, with 13 bases lying between them. Germline V CDR1 and CDR2: MNHNY, SVGAGI (reference sequence). CDR3: CASSYSRGRGTEAFF. DNA of the CDR3: TGTGCCAGCAGTTACTCGCGGGGCAGAGGAACTGAAGCTTTCTTT.

This clonotype was found a few times. The V call is TRBV5-1, the J call TRBJ2-3; D gene ambiguous. CDR3 size: 13 residues. Trimming removed 0 bases from V and 6 bases from J, with 8 bases in between. Germline CDR1 reads SGHRS; CDR2 reads YFSETQ. This CDR3 reads CASSLGDKDTQYF. As DNA, the CDR3 is TGCGCCAGCAGCTTGGGAGATAAGGATACGCAGTATTTT.

Ten or more counts support this clonotype. The gene calls are TRBV5-6 and TRBJ2-1, with D unclear. Trimming shortened V by 5 bases and J by 4 bases, and 4 bases separated the two germline ends. The CDR3 totals 11 residues. Germline V gives CDR1 SGHDT, CDR2 YYEEEE. CDR3 coding DNA: TGTGCCAGCAGACAATACAATGAGCAGTTCTTC. Protein sequence: CASRQYNEQFF.

This clonotype has just a few counts. The chain couples TRBV5-4 to TRBJ2-3; possibly TRBD1 for D (6 bases). The CDR3 has 16 residues. CDR1 and CDR2 (germline): SGHNT, YYREEE (reference sequence). V lost 2 bases to trimming and J lost 2 bases, with 15 bases between them. The CDR3 spells CASSFRQVLFTDTQYF. The CDR3 coding sequence is TGTGCCAGCAGCTTTCGACAGGTCCTATTCACAGATACGCAGTATTTT.

At least ten counts were recorded for this clonotype. This chain connects TRBV4-3 to TRBJ1-2, with no clear D. In germline, CDR1 is LGHNA, CDR2 YSLEER. The length of the CDR3 is 15 residues. V was shortened by 2 bases and J by 0 bases, with 10 bases between the two germline ends. DNA of the CDR3: TGCGCCAGCAGCCAACTCGGAGGGACTAACTATGGCTACACCTTC. It encodes CASSQLGGTNYGYTF.

This clonotype was observed a handful of times. The rearrangement links TRBV12-3 or TRBV12-4 to TRBJ2-2; the D gene is possibly TRBD1 (6 bases). The ends were cut back, 1 base at V and 2 bases at J, with 11 bases in the middle. The CDR3 extends over 16 amino acids. The CDR3 bases are TGTGCCAGCAGTTTAGGTCCAGGGACAAACACCGGGGAGCTGTTTTTT. Amino acids: CASSLGPGTNTGELFF.

J is TRBJ2-7 and V is TRBV7-2; 9 positions match TRBD1. The CDR3 spans 13 residues. The germline V gene encodes CDR1 SGHTA and CDR2 FQGNSA. V lost 7 bases to trimming and J lost 3 bases; unmatched junction nucleotides: 4. The CDR3 DNA reads TGTGCCAGCATCACAGGGGGCGGCTACGAGCAGTACTTC. Translation: CASITGGGYEQYF.

This clonotype was detected ten times or more. The V call is TRBV29-1, the J call TRBJ1-1; the D gene is possibly TRBD1 (5 bases). V was cut by 5 bases and J by 1 base, with 17 bases left in between. There are 15 residues in the CDR3. CDR1 and CDR2 from the germline V gene are SQVTM and ANQGSEA. The CDR3 bases are TGCAGCGTTTGGGGCAGGGCTCGAACGAACACTGAAGCTTTCTTT. It encodes CSVWGRARTNTEAFF.

This clonotype was observed a few times. V gene TRBV19 combines with J gene TRBJ2-2, with a weak D call TRBD1 (5 bases). Trimming took off 7 bases at V and 8 bases at J, with 8 bases between the two ends. Germline-derived CDR1 and CDR2 are LNHDA and SQIVND (reference sequence). The CDR3 contains 11 residues. CDR3 nucleotide sequence: TGTGCCAGTACAAGGGGAGGGGAGCTGTTTTTT. Protein: CASTRGGELFF.

V usage is TRBV19 and J usage is TRBJ2-6; D unclear. This CDR3 contains 14 residues. In germline, CDR1 is LNHDA, CDR2 SQIVND (reference sequence). Trimming removed 9 bases at V and 1 base at J, with 10 bases between. The CDR3, as DNA: TGTGCCAGCAAGACTCTGTCTGGGGCCAACGTCCTGACTTTC. This sequence encodes CASKTLSGANVLTF.

The table lists this clonotype with a few counts. The chain carries TRBV9 and TRBJ2-1, with 8 positions matching TRBD1. Per germline, CDR1 SGDLS and CDR2 YYNGEE. The V and J ends lost 4 bases and 6 bases, in that order; junction bases with no gene match: 3. The CDR3 totals 13 residues. CDR3 amino acids: CASSTGQGNEQFF. The CDR3, as DNA: TGTGCCAGCAGCACAGGACAGGGCAATGAGCAGTTCTTC.

This clonotype was counted between two and nine times. V usage is TRBV2 and J usage is TRBJ1-5, with TRBD1 matching over 7 bases. V lost 5 bases, J lost 2 bases, and 6 bases stayed unmatched. CDR1 is SNHLY and CDR2 is FYNNEI in the germline V gene. The CDR3 is 15 amino acids. The CDR3 loop is CASSRDSGGNQPQHF. The CDR3 DNA is TGTGCCAGCAGTCGGGACAGCGGGGGCAATCAGCCCCAGCATTTT.

The chain links TRBV5-1 to TRBJ1-1; D is unclear. CDR1 SGHRS and CDR2 YFSETQ come from the germline V gene. The CDR3 is 13 amino acids. V was clipped by 4 bases and J by 5 bases, with 12 bases between them. This CDR3 is CASSTAGSTEAFF. The CDR3 DNA reads TGCGCCAGCAGCACCGCGGGGAGTACTGAAGCTTTCTTT.

The rearrangement uses TRBV4-1 and TRBJ1-6; 8 bases line up with TRBD1. V shed 4 bases and J 6 bases; nucleotides not matched to a gene: 5. CDR1 is MGHRA and CDR2 is YSYEKL in the germline V gene. This CDR3 is built from 15 residues. DNA for the CDR3: TGCGCCAGCAGCCTCCAGGGGGCGCTTAATTCACCCCTCCACTTT. Translated: CASSLQGALNSPLHF.

This clonotype was seen more than once but under ten times. The V gene is TRBV3-1, the J gene TRBJ2-4, with 7 bases fitting TRBD2. This CDR3 spans 15 amino acids. The trim removed 0 bases at V and 6 bases at J, leaving 5 bases unmatched. Germline CDR1 LGHDT, CDR2 YNNKEL (reference sequence). CDR3 DNA: TGTGCCAGCAGCCAAGATGCCAGCGGGGCAAACATTCAGTACTTC. Protein sequence: CASSQDASGANIQYF.

This clonotype was observed at least ten times. This sequence joins TRBV3-1 and TRBJ1-1; no reliable D call. The V end was cut by 1 base, the J end by 5 bases, with 8 bases between. The germline CDR1 and CDR2 sequences are LGHDT and YNNKEL (reference sequence). CDR3 length: 13 residues. The CDR3 nucleotides are TGTGCCAGCAGCCAAGTCATAAGTACTGAAGCTTTCTTT. This encodes CASSQVISTEAFF.

V and J are TRBV9 and TRBJ2-1, with 7 positions matching TRBD1. Germline CDR1 SGDLS, CDR2 YYNGEE. The CDR3 extends over 14 amino acids. The J segment lost 8 bases and the V segment lost 0 bases, leaving 5 bases of the junction unmatched. For the CDR3, the DNA is TGTGCCAGCAGCGTAGCCACAGGGGTGGATGAGCAGTTCTTC. Its translation: CASSVATGVDEQFF.

This clonotype came up many times. V is TRBV5-1 and J is TRBJ1-1, with unresolved D. The V end lost 0 bases, the J end lost 5 bases, and 17 bases lay between the germline ends. Germline CDR1 and CDR2: SGHRS and YFSETQ. The CDR3 consists of 16 residues. This CDR3 reads CASSLGLGSGRTEAFF. CDR3 DNA: TGCGCCAGCAGCTTGGGACTAGGTAGCGGGCGGACTGAAGCTTTCTTT.